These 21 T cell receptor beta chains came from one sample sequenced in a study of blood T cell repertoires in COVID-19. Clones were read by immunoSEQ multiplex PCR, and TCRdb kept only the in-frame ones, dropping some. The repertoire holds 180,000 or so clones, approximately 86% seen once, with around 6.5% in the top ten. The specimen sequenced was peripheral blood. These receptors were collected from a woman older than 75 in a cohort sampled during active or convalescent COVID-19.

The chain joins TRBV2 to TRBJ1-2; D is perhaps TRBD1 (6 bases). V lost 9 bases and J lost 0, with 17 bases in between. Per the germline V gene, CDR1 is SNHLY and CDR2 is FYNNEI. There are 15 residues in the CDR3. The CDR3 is CASADSILSNYGYTF. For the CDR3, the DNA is TGTGCCAGTGCGGACAGTATCTTATCTAACTATGGCTACACCTTC.

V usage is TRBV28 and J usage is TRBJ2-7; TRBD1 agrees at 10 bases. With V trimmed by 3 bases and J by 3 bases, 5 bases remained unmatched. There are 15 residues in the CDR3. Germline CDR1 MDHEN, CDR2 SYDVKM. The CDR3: CASSFAGTGVYEQYF. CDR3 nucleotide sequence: TGTGCCAGCAGTTTCGCCGGGACAGGGGTCTACGAGCAGTACTTC.

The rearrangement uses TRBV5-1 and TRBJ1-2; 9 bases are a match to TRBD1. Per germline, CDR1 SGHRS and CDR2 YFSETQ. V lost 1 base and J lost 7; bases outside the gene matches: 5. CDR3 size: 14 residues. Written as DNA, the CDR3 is TGCGCCAGCAGCTTGAGGGACAGGGCTATTGGCTACACCTTC. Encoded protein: CASSLRDRAIGYTF.

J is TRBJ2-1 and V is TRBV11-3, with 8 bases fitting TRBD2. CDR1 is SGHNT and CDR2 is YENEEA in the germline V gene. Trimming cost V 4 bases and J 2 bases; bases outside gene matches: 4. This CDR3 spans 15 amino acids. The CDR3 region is CASSSPGLAYNEQFF. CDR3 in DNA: TGTGCCAGCAGCTCCCCGGGACTAGCCTACAATGAGCAGTTCTTC.

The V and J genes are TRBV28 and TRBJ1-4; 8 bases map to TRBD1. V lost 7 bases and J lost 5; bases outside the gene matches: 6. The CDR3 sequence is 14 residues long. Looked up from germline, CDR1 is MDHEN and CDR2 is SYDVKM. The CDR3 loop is CASTLTGVNEKLFF. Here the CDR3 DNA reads TGTGCCAGCACCTTGACAGGGGTGAATGAAAAACTGTTTTTT.

The CDR3 here is CASSLATPKKAFF. The CDR3, as DNA: TGTGCCAGCAGCTTAGCGACACCGAAGAAAGCTTTCTTT. J is TRBJ1-1 and V is TRBV7-2; D is uncertain. V shed 0 bases and J shed 9 bases, with 11 bases lying between them. Per germline, CDR1 SGHTA and CDR2 FQGNSA. There are 13 residues in the CDR3. Together with reference TRBV7-2 and TRBJ1-1, the CDR3 gives the full variable domain: GAGVSQSPSNKVTEKGKDVELRCDPISGHTALYWYRQSLGQGLEFLIYFQGNSAPDKSGLPSDRFSAERTGGSVSTLTIQRTQQEDSAVYLCASSLATPKKAFFGQGTRLTVV.

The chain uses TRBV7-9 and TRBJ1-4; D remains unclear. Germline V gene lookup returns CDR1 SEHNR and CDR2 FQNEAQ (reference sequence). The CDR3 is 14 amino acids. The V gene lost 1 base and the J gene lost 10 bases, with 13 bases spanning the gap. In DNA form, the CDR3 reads TGTGCCAGCAGCTTAGTGGAAGGGAGCGGAAAACTGTTTTTT. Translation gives CASSLVEGSGKLFF. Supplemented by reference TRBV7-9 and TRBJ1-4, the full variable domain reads DTGVSQNPRHKITKRGQNVTFRCDPISEHNRLYWYRQTLGQGPEFLTYFQNEAQLEKSRLLSDRFSAERPKGSFSTLEIQRTEQGDSAMYLCASSLVEGSGKLFFGSGTQLSVL.

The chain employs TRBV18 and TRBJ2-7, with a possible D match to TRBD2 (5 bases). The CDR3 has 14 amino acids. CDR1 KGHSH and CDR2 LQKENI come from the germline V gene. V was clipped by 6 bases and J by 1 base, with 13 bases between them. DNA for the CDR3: TGTGCCAGCTCGCCCCGTCGGACTTCCTACGAGCAGTACTTC. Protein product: CASSPRRTSYEQYF.

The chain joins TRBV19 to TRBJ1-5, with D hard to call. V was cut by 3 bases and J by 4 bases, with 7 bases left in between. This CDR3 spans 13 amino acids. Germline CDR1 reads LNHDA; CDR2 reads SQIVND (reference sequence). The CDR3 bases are TGTGCCAGTAGTATTCCGGGGAATCAGCCCCAGCATTTT. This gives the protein CASSIPGNQPQHF.

CDR3 sequence: CASSPYRGRGTDTQYF. The DNA for the CDR3 is TGTGCCAGCTCACCATACCGGGGGAGGGGCACAGATACGCAGTATTTT. The rearrangement links TRBV18 to TRBJ2-3; 7 bases line up with TRBD2. The CDR3 loop spans 16 amino acids. Germline CDR1 KGHSH, CDR2 LQKENI. V lost 2 bases and J lost 1; bases outside the gene matches: 6.

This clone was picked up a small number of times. This CDR3 reads CSVEGTGRTEAFF. The CDR3 DNA sequence: TGCAGCGTTGAAGGTACGGGGAGAACTGAAGCTTTCTTT. V usage is TRBV29-1 and J usage is TRBJ1-1; D is uncertain. V was trimmed by 1 base and J by 5 bases, leaving 11 bases between them. This CDR3 is built from 13 residues. Germline CDR1 and CDR2: SQVTM and ANQGSEA.

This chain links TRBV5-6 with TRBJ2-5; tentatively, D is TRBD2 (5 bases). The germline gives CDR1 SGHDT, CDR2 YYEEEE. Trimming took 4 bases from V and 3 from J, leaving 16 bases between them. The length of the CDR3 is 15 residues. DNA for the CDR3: TGTGCCAGCAGCCCTAGAGGGTGGGCCGAAGAGACCCAGTACTTC. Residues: CASSPRGWAEETQYF.

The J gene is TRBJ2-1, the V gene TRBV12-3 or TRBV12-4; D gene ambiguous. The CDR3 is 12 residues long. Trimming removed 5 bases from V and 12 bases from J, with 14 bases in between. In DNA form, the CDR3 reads TGTGCCAGCAGTCGAGGATCCAGTGGGCAGTTCTTC. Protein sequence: CASSRGSSGQFF.

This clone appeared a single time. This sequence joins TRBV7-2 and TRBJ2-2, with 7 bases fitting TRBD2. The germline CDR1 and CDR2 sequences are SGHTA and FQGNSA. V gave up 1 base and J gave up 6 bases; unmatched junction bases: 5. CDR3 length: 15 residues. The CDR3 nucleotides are TGTGCCAGCAGCTTAGTAACTAGCGTTGCCGGGGAGCTGTTTTTT. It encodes CASSLVTSVAGELFF.

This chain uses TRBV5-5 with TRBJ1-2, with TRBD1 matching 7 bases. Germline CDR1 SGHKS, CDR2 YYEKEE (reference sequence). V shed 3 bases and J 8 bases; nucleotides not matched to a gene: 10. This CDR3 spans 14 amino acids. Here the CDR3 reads CASSSAQGMSGYTF. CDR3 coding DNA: TGTGCCAGCAGCTCAGCACAGGGGATGTCCGGCTACACCTTC.

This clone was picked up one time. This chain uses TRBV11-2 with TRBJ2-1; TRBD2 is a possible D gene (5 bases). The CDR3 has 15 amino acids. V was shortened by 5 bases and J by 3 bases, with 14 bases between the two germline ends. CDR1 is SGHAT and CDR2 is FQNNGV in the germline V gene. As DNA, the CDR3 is TGTGCCAGCAGCCCCCAGCGGAGGCTCTACAATGAGCAGTTCTTC. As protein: CASSPQRRLYNEQFF. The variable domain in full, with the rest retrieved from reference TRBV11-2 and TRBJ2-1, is EAGVAQSPRYKIIEKRQSVAFWCNPISGHATLYWYQQILGQGPKLLIQFQNNGVVDDSQLPKDRFSAERLKGVDSTLKIQPAKLEDSAVYLCASSPQRRLYNEQFFGPGTRLTVL.

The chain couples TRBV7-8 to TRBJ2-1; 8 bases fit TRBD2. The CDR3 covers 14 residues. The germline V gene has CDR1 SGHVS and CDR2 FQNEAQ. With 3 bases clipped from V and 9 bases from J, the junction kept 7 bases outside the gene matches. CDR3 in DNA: TGTGCCAGCAGCTTTAACCGACTAGCGTCTGAGCAGTTCTTC. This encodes CASSFNRLASEQFF. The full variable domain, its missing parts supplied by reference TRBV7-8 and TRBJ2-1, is GAGVSQSPRYKVAKRGQDVALRCDPISGHVSLFWYQQALGQGPEFLTYFQNEAQLDKSGLPSDRFFAERPEGSVSTLKIQRTQQEDSAVYLCASSFNRLASEQFFGPGTRLTVL.

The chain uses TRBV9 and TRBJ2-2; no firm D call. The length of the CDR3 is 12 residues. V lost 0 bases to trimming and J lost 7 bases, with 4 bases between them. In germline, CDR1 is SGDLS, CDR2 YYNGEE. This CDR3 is CASSVDIGELFF. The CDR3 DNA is TGTGCCAGCAGCGTAGATATCGGGGAGCTGTTTTTT.

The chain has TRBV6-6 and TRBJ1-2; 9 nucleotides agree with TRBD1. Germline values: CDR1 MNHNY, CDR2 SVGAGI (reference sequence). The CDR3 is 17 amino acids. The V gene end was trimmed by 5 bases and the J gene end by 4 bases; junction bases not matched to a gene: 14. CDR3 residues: CASSLTDTGGRFYGYTF. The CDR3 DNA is TGTGCCAGCAGTCTAACAGATACAGGGGGCAGGTTCTATGGCTACACCTTC.

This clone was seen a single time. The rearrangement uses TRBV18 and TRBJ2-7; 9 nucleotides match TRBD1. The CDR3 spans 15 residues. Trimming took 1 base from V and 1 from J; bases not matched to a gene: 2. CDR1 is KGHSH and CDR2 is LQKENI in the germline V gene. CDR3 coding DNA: TGTGCCAGCTCACCACTAGGACAGGGGTCCTACGAGCAGTACTTC. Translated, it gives CASSPLGQGSYEQYF.

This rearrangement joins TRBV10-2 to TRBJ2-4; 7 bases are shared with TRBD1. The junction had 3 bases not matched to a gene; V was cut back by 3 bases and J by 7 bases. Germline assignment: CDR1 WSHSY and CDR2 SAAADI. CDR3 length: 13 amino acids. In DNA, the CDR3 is TGCGCCAGCAGTGAAGAACAGGGGAACATTCAGTACTTC. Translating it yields CASSEEQGNIQYF.